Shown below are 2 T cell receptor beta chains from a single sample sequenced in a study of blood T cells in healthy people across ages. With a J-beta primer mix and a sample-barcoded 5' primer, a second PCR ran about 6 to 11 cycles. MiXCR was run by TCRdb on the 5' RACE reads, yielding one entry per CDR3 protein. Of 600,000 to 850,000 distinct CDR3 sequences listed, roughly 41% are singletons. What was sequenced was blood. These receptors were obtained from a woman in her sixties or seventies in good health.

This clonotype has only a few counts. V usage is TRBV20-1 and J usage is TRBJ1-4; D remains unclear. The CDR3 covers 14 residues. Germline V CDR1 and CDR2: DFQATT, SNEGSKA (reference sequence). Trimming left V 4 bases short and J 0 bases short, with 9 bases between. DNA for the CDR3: TGCAGTGCTATAATTTCAGCAACTAATGAAAAACTGTTTTTT. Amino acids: CSAIISATNEKLFF.

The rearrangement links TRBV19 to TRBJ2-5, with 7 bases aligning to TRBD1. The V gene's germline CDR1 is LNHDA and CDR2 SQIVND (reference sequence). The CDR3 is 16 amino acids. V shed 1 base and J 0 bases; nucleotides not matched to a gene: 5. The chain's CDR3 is CASSIVGQVNQETQYF. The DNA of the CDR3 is TGTGCCAGTAGTATAGTAGGACAGGTCAACCAAGAGACCCAGTACTTC.